The 13 T cell receptor beta chains below come from one sample, sequenced in a study of blood T cell repertoires in COVID-19. The repertoire was sequenced with immunoSEQ multiplex PCR; TCRdb's copy has only in-frame clones and lacks some. The data contain about 200,000 clones, approximately 88% of them singletons. Input material: peripheral blood. These receptors originate from a man aged 40-50 years with acute or convalescent COVID-19.

The V and J genes are TRBV5-4 and TRBJ1-1; TRBD1 is a possible D gene (5 bases). The germline V gene has CDR1 SGHNT and CDR2 YYREEE (reference sequence). The length of the CDR3 is 13 residues. V was cut by 0 bases and J by 9 bases, with 12 bases left in between. The CDR3 DNA reads as TGTGCCAGCAGCTTGGTTAGAACAGGCAAAGCTTTCTTT. Its protein is CASSLVRTGKAFF.

The chain couples TRBV6-5 to TRBJ2-7; 7 bases fit TRBD1. Germline-derived CDR1 and CDR2 are MNHEY and SVGAGI. The CDR3 covers 15 residues. The V and J ends lost 5 bases and 3 bases, in that order; junction bases with no gene match: 10. CDR3 bases: TGTGCCAGCAGTAGAGACAGGGATGGTAACTACGAGCAGTACTTC. Translated, it gives CASSRDRDGNYEQYF.

This clone was detected only once. This chain uses TRBV10-2 with TRBJ2-7; 8 bases agree with TRBD1. Germline V gene data show CDR1 as WSHSY and CDR2 as SAAADI. The V and J ends lost 6 bases and 2 bases, in that order; junction bases with no gene match: 0. This CDR3 has 12 residues. The CDR3 protein is CASRQGAYEQYF. The CDR3, as DNA: TGCGCCAGCAGACAGGGGGCCTACGAGCAGTACTTC.

The chain joins TRBV18 to TRBJ1-4; tentative D call: TRBD1 (6 bases). Germline CDR1 reads KGHSH; CDR2 reads LQKENI. The length of the CDR3 is 15 residues. The V end lost 3 bases, the J end lost 7 bases, and 15 bases lay between the germline ends. In nucleotides, the CDR3 is TGTGCCAGCTCACCCGCCATAGGGGGGGGTGAAAAACTGTTTTTT. This sequence encodes CASSPAIGGGEKLFF.

The chain uses TRBV11-2 and TRBJ1-1; TRBD1 might be the D (5 bases). V was cut by 0 bases and J by 0 bases, with 20 bases left in between. Germline lookup yields CDR1 SGHAT and CDR2 FQNNGV. The CDR3 has 19 residues. Here the CDR3 reads CASSLEAGRMYWVNTEAFF. The CDR3 nucleotides read TGTGCCAGCAGCTTAGAGGCAGGGCGAATGTATTGGGTGAACACTGAAGCTTTCTTT.

This chain links TRBV6-5 with TRBJ1-2; 8 bases fit TRBD1. Germline lookup yields CDR1 MNHEY and CDR2 SVGAGI. The J segment lost 6 bases and the V segment lost 6 bases, leaving 6 bases of the junction unmatched. The CDR3 covers 13 residues. This CDR3 is CASSPTGQDGYTF. The CDR3 region has the DNA TGTGCCAGCAGCCCGACGGGACAGGATGGCTACACCTTC.

V and J are TRBV25-1 and TRBJ2-1, with TRBD1 matching 9 bases. The CDR3 is 15 residues long. From germline, CDR1 is MGHDK and CDR2 SYGVNS. With V trimmed by 3 bases and J by 6 bases, 6 bases remained unmatched. CDR3 in amino acids: CASSDRDRVANEQFF. As DNA, the CDR3 is TGTGCCAGCAGTGACCGGGACAGGGTCGCCAATGAGCAGTTCTTC.

The chain uses TRBV9 and TRBJ2-1; TRBD2 matches 11 bases. CDR3 length: 15 amino acids. The J segment lost 2 bases and the V segment lost 3 bases, leaving 1 base of the junction unmatched. Germline loops: CDR1 SGDLS, CDR2 YYNGEE. The DNA for the CDR3 is TGTGCCAGCAGCGCTAGCGGGGGGACCTACAATGAGCAGTTCTTC. Protein: CASSASGGTYNEQFF.

This chain joins TRBV30 and TRBJ2-7; 7 bases align to TRBD1. Trimming at V came to 3 bases and at J to 4 bases, leaving 6 bases not matched to a gene. Germline loops: CDR1 GTSNPN, CDR2 SVGIG (reference sequence). The CDR3 length is 13 residues. The CDR3 DNA is TGTGCCTGGAGGCAACCAGGGGGATACGAGCAGTACTTC. The encoded protein is CAWRQPGGYEQYF. The full variable domain, its missing parts supplied by reference TRBV30 and TRBJ2-7, is SQTIHQWPATLVQPVGSPLSLECTVEGTSNPNLYWYRQAAGRGLQLLFYSVGIGQISSEVPQNLSASRPQDRQFILSSKKLLLSDSGFYLCAWRQPGGYEQYFGPGTRLTVT.

This sequence joins TRBV30 and TRBJ1-6; D uncertain. V lost 3 bases to trimming and J lost 10 bases, with 19 bases between them. Germline CDR1 and CDR2: GTSNPN and SVGIG (reference sequence). CDR3 length equals 15 residues. The CDR3 sequence is CAWRFAGRVESPLHF. The DNA of the CDR3 is TGTGCCTGGAGGTTCGCTGGGAGGGTAGAATCACCCCTCCACTTT. Looking up the rest from reference TRBV30 and TRBJ1-6 gives the full variable domain: SQTIHQWPATLVQPVGSPLSLECTVEGTSNPNLYWYRQAAGRGLQLLFYSVGIGQISSEVPQNLSASRPQDRQFILSSKKLLLSDSGFYLCAWRFAGRVESPLHFGNGTRLTVT.

This chain joins TRBV5-1 and TRBJ2-5; 7 bases align to TRBD2. CDR3 length: 14 amino acids. The germline gives CDR1 SGHRS, CDR2 YFSETQ. J gave up 3 bases and V 0 bases, and 2 bases lay outside the gene matches. The CDR3 nucleotides read TGCGCCAGCAGCTTGGAGGCGGGGGAAGAGACCCAGTACTTC. Its translation: CASSLEAGEETQYF.

J is TRBJ1-3 and V is TRBV13; 9 bases align to TRBD1. Germline V gene data show CDR1 as PRHDT and CDR2 as FYEKMQ (reference sequence). V trimming: 4 bases; J trimming: 8 bases; junction bases outside the gene matches: 6. This CDR3 is 14 amino acids long. In nucleotides, the CDR3 is TGTGCCAGCAGCTCTCCGGGACAGGGAGACACCATATATTTT. This translates into CASSSPGQGDTIYF.

The sample holds a few counts of this clone. The V and J genes are TRBV5-1 and TRBJ2-2; TRBD1 matches 7 bases. V lost 6 bases to trimming and J lost 2 bases; unmatched junction nucleotides: 4. CDR3 size: 14 residues. Germline lookup yields CDR1 SGHRS and CDR2 YFSETQ. The CDR3 sequence is CASNRGSNTGELFF. The CDR3 DNA is TGCGCCAGCAACAGGGGTTCAAACACCGGGGAGCTGTTTTTT.